In this sample, the clone carrying this T cell receptor (beta chain) turned up a few times. This record belongs to a study of liver allograft versus peripheral blood T cells. Across the study: A comparison was made between T cell receptor repertoires in transplanted livers and those in recipients' peripheral blood.

The CDR3 loop spans 16 amino acids. Germline CDR1 is MNHEY and CDR2 is SVGAGI. Germline trimming cut 3 bases from V and 3 bases from J; bases unmatched to any gene: 6. MiXCR was run by TCRdb on the reads, yielding one entry per CDR3 protein. In the table there are over 7,500 distinct CDR3 sequences, about a fifth of which are singletons. This receptor was identified in a human patient who had a liver transplant. Some T cells could come from the graft donor. This chain links TRBV6-5 with TRBJ2-1, with TRBD1 matching 9 bases. CDR3 sequence: CASSYEGTGIYNEQFF. The CDR3 nucleotides are TGTGCCAGCAGTTATGAAGGGACAGGGATCTACAATGAGCAGTTCTTC.